Below are 22 T cell receptor beta chains sequenced from a single sample in a study of T cell changes during pregnancy in multiple sclerosis. Method: immunoSEQ multiplex PCR; TCRdb's copy keeps in-frame clones and lacks some. This repertoire shows roughly 110,000 clones, about 90% found once; its top ten account for roughly 1.5%. The sequencing here drew on peripheral blood, taken after pregnancy. The receptors shown here come from a female donor with multiple sclerosis, enrolled in a pregnancy study.

This clone occurred once. This chain joins TRBV5-1 and TRBJ2-3, with 7 bases fitting TRBD2. Germline V gives CDR1 SGHRS, CDR2 YFSETQ. The CDR3 covers 15 residues. V shed 0 bases and J 5 bases; nucleotides not matched to a gene: 6. The CDR3 region has the DNA TGCGCCAGCAGCTTGGCCCAGCGGGGAAGAGATACGCAGTATTTT. Translating gives CASSLAQRGRDTQYF.

The J gene is TRBJ1-1, the V gene TRBV27; D unclear. This CDR3 has 15 residues. Germline CDR1 reads MNHEY; CDR2 reads SMNVEV (reference sequence). The V end was cut by 2 bases, the J end by 0 bases, with 10 bases between. The CDR3 is CASSLNPGMNTEAFF. CDR3 DNA: TGTGCCAGCAGTTTAAATCCGGGAATGAACACTGAAGCTTTCTTT.

The rearrangement uses TRBV30 and TRBJ1-5; weak D call: TRBD1 (6 bases). There are 14 residues in the CDR3. Trimming took 1 base from V and 6 from J, leaving 13 bases between them. The germline gives CDR1 GTSNPN, CDR2 SVGIG (reference sequence). In nucleotides, the CDR3 is TGTGCCTGGAGTGGTGAGGGGGAGAGTCAGCCCCAGCATTTT. Its protein is CAWSGEGESQPQHF.

This chain connects TRBV27 to TRBJ1-6; tentatively, D is TRBD1 (5 bases). The CDR3 is 14 amino acids. Germline loops: CDR1 MNHEY, CDR2 SMNVEV (reference sequence). Deletions cut 7 bases from V and 10 bases from J, with 17 bases between. The CDR3 spells CASTRPGFGSPLHF. The CDR3 coding sequence is TGTGCCAGCACCCGTCCAGGGTTCGGATCACCCCTCCACTTT.

The chain links TRBV6-4 to TRBJ2-1, with D perhaps TRBD1 (6 bases). Germline lookup yields CDR1 MRHNA and CDR2 SNTAGT. CDR3 length: 13 residues. V gave up 3 bases and J gave up 3 bases, with 6 bases separating them. The CDR3 is CASSEDSYNEQFF. The CDR3 nucleotides are TGTGCCAGCAGTGAGGACAGCTACAATGAGCAGTTCTTC.

The sample holds one count of this clone. The genes are TRBV5-1 and TRBJ2-7, with D maybe TRBD2 (6 bases). There are 15 residues in the CDR3. CDR1 SGHRS and CDR2 YFSETQ come from the germline V gene. With 4 bases removed from V and 6 bases from J, the gap between germline ends came to 20 bases. This CDR3 reads CASSRGAIKEGEQYF. CDR3 bases: TGCGCCAGCAGCCGGGGCGCCATAAAGGAGGGCGAGCAGTACTTC.

The rearrangement joins TRBV7-2 to TRBJ2-3, with a tentative D call TRBD1 (6 bases). CDR3 length: 14 residues. Deletions cut 5 bases from V and 2 bases from J, with 11 bases between. CDR1 is SGHTA, CDR2 FQGNSA, per germline. The CDR3 sequence: CASSPTGTTDTQYF. DNA of the CDR3: TGTGCCAGCAGCCCTACAGGGACCACAGATACGCAGTATTTT.

The CDR3 DNA follows: TGTGCCAGCAGCCCCGCCACAGGGGTAGGTCAGCCCCAGCATTTT. Protein sequence: CASSPATGVGQPQHF. The chain carries TRBV7-2 and TRBJ1-5, with 7 nucleotides matching TRBD1. V shed 5 bases and J 6 bases; nucleotides not matched to a gene: 10. The CDR3 loop spans 15 amino acids. Germline V gene sequence: CDR1 SGHTA, CDR2 FQGNSA.

This sequence joins TRBV14 and TRBJ2-6; the match to TRBD1 covers 9 bases. The CDR3 contains 18 residues. The germline V gene encodes CDR1 SGHDN and CDR2 FVKESK. The J segment lost 0 bases and the V segment lost 4 bases, leaving 7 bases of the junction unmatched. Written as DNA, the CDR3 is TGTGCCAGCAGCCTAGGACAGGGGCCCCTCTCTGGGGCCAACGTCCTGACTTTC. Translated, it gives CASSLGQGPLSGANVLTF.

The J gene is TRBJ2-2, the V gene TRBV9; D remains ambiguous. The germline gives CDR1 SGDLS, CDR2 YYNGEE. V lost 0 bases to trimming and J lost 4 bases, with 4 bases between them. This CDR3 spans 13 amino acids. CDR3 bases: TGTGCCAGCAGCGTAGCCGGCACCGGGGAGCTGTTTTTT. Translating gives CASSVAGTGELFF.

The chain carries TRBV6-6 and TRBJ2-7; tentative D call: TRBD2 (7 bases). The CDR3 is 14 amino acids. Germline-derived CDR1 and CDR2 are MNHNY and SVGAGI (reference sequence). Trimming took off 2 bases at V and 5 bases at J, with 13 bases between the two ends. This CDR3 is CASSYPGGGDEQYF. The CDR3 coding sequence is TGTGCCAGCAGTTACCCCGGAGGGGGGGACGAGCAGTACTTC.

V usage is TRBV12-5 and J usage is TRBJ2-7, with TRBD1 matching 9 bases. The CDR3 is 13 amino acids. The V gene's germline CDR1 is LGHNT and CDR2 FRNRAP. The J segment lost 3 bases and the V segment lost 10 bases, leaving 7 bases of the junction unmatched. CDR3 protein: CATRDRADYEQYF. In nucleotides, the CDR3 is TGTGCTACACGGGACAGGGCGGACTACGAGCAGTACTTC.

V gene TRBV2 combines with J gene TRBJ1-1; D not certain. This CDR3 has 14 residues. Germline V gene sequence: CDR1 SNHLY, CDR2 FYNNEI. The V end lost 5 bases, the J end lost 7 bases, and 17 bases lay between the germline ends. CDR3 sequence (DNA): TGTGCCAGCAGTCCGGCCGGCCGAACGGGTGAAGCTTTCTTT. It codes for CASSPAGRTGEAFF.

V gene TRBV19 combines with J gene TRBJ1-4; D unresolved. The CDR3 length is 13 residues. Per germline, CDR1 LNHDA and CDR2 SQIVND (reference sequence). V lost 7 bases to trimming and J lost 8 bases, with 14 bases between them. The CDR3: CASKDWESEKLFF. The CDR3 DNA reads TGTGCCAGTAAGGACTGGGAATCCGAAAAACTGTTTTTT.

The CDR3 reads CSVEVSGSRTDTQYF. The CDR3 region has the DNA TGCAGCGTTGAGGTTAGCGGGAGTCGCACAGATACGCAGTATTTT. V usage is TRBV29-1 and J usage is TRBJ2-3; 9 positions match TRBD2. This CDR3 spans 15 amino acids. Trimming cost V 3 bases and J 1 base; bases outside gene matches: 5. Germline V gene data show CDR1 as SQVTM and CDR2 as ANQGSEA.

This chain joins TRBV19 and TRBJ1-5; D may be TRBD1 (5 bases). Germline V gives CDR1 LNHDA, CDR2 SQIVND (reference sequence). V dropped 4 bases and J dropped 4 bases, with 14 bases sitting between them. The CDR3 consists of 15 residues. In nucleotides, the CDR3 is TGTGCCAGTAGTAGTTCCGGGGGGAGGAATCAGCCCCAGCATTTT. Translation: CASSSSGGRNQPQHF. Full variable domain (remainder filled in from reference TRBV19 and TRBJ1-5): DGGITQSPKYLFRKEGQNVTLSCEQNLNHDAMYWYRQDPGQGLRLIYYSQIVNDFQKGDIAEGYSVSREKKESFPLTVTSAQKNPTAFYLCASSSSGGRNQPQHFGDGTRLSIL.

The V and J genes are TRBV15 and TRBJ2-5, with 9 bases aligning to TRBD2. Germline loops: CDR1 LNHNV, CDR2 YYDKDF (reference sequence). V dropped 5 bases and J dropped 2; count of bases not matched to a gene: 9. This CDR3 is 16 amino acids long. The CDR3 sequence is CATSARLAGRQETQYF. In DNA, the CDR3 is TGTGCCACCAGCGCTAGGCTAGCGGGGCGACAAGAGACCCAGTACTTC.

This clone was picked up one time. The V call is TRBV21-1, the J call TRBJ1-2; TRBD1 is taken as the D call from the table, unchecked against the DNA. TRBV21-1 is listed as a pseudogene. The CDR3 totals 12 residues. The CDR3 here is CASRQLNYGYTF. In DNA form, the CDR3 reads TGTGCCAGCCGACAGCTTAACTATGGCTACACCTTC.

This chain links TRBV19 with TRBJ1-4, with 8 positions matching TRBD1. CDR1 LNHDA and CDR2 SQIVND come from the germline V gene (reference sequence). The CDR3 is 14 residues long. The junction had 4 bases not matched to a gene; V was cut back by 4 bases and J by 6 bases. CDR3 coding DNA: TGTGCCAGTAGTACGACAGGGGCTGATGAAAAACTGTTTTTT. This sequence encodes CASSTTGADEKLFF. Variable domain in full (rest from reference TRBV19 and TRBJ1-4): DGGITQSPKYLFRKEGQNVTLSCEQNLNHDAMYWYRQDPGQGLRLIYYSQIVNDFQKGDIAEGYSVSREKKESFPLTVTSAQKNPTAFYLCASSTTGADEKLFFGSGTQLSVL.

The rearrangement links TRBV6-1 to TRBJ1-1; TRBD1 is a possible D gene (5 bases). This CDR3 spans 15 amino acids. The germline V gene encodes CDR1 MNHNS and CDR2 SASEGT. Trimming pared 3 bases from V and 2 bases from J, leaving 13 bases between. In DNA form, the CDR3 reads TGTGCCAGCAGTGAGGGGACTTTGCGCAACACTGAAGCTTTCTTT. Protein product: CASSEGTLRNTEAFF.

This clone has just one count. The chain combines TRBV18 with TRBJ2-5; D call uncertain. Trimming stripped 5 bases from V and 4 bases from J, with 11 bases between. CDR3 length equals 13 residues. Germline CDR1 reads KGHSH; CDR2 reads LQKENI. The CDR3 sequence: CASSGQIVETQYF. In DNA form, the CDR3 reads TGTGCCAGCTCAGGGCAGATTGTAGAGACCCAGTACTTC.

The J gene is TRBJ1-2, the V gene TRBV6-5; 8 bases align to TRBD1. The CDR3 is 14 residues long. V lost 4 bases, J lost 2 bases, and 3 bases stayed unmatched. Germline values: CDR1 MNHEY, CDR2 SVGAGI. CDR3 bases: TGTGCCAGCAGTTCCTACAGGGGGAACTATGGCTACACCTTC. Encoded protein: CASSSYRGNYGYTF.